Described below is a single TCR beta chain sequence and its context. Antigen unknown. The data derive from a study of T cell repertoires in cytomegalovirus infection. Study background: Recently identified HLA-C-restricted CMV epitopes were used, and well-studied HLA-B-restricted CMV epitopes were used as well. CMV infection and matching HLA type were both indicated by public TCR beta signatures.

Study-wide points: Accumulated public TCR beta family frequency recognized individuals carrying CMV together with the relevant HLA. The study found HLA-C-restricted CMV-specific TCR beta clonotypes dominating the ex vivo response.

MiXCR, run by TCRdb on the reads, gives a single entry per CDR3 protein. The sample consists of 100,000 to 150,000 distinct CDR3 sequences, around 32% of them appearing once. This CDR3 has 16 amino acids. Germline V gene data show CDR1 as SGHVS and CDR2 as FNYEAQ. V dropped 1 base and J dropped 0 bases, with 10 bases sitting between them. The sample here was CD8+ T cells from cultured PBMCs, taken from culture after CMV antigen stimulation. J is TRBJ2-1 and V is TRBV7-6; no clear D. The TCR was taken from a human donor in good health (CMV status not recorded). Some clones in this sample may be carry-over from other donors' samples. The chain's CDR3 is CASSLVAGLSYNEQFF. The CDR3 DNA reads as TGTGCCAGCAGCTTAGTGGCAGGCCTCTCCTACAATGAGCAGTTCTTC.